The 11 T cell receptor beta chains below come from one sample, sequenced in a study of CD8 T cells in ankylosing spondylitis. No cognate antigen is known for these TCRs. TCRdb re-called the 5' RACE reads with MiXCR, one entry per CDR3 protein. The sample has 500,000 or so distinct CDR3 sequences; roughly 5.2% are singletons. Study observations and caveats: Characteristic of ankylosing spondylitis blood, it appeared, was a TCR beta motif comprising about eight highly homologous variants.

Sequencing was performed on blood, either unsorted or a sorted T cell fraction (not recorded which). The receptor set was obtained from a male donor with ankylosing spondylitis.

J is TRBJ1-6 and V is TRBV20-1; tentatively, D is TRBD1 (6 bases). Per germline, CDR1 DFQATT and CDR2 SNEGSKA (reference sequence). Trimming pared 7 bases from V and 7 bases from J, leaving 11 bases between. The CDR3 loop spans 12 amino acids. The CDR3 sequence is CSVGQGNSPLHF. CDR3 sequence (DNA): TGCAGTGTAGGGCAGGGGAATTCACCCCTCCACTTT.

V and J are TRBV4-1 and TRBJ2-1, with D possibly TRBD1 on 5 matching bases. Trimming cost V 6 bases and J 4 bases, with 13 bases left between them. Germline V gene sequence: CDR1 MGHRA, CDR2 YSYEKL. This CDR3 is 14 amino acids long. This chain's CDR3 is CASRVDSRYNEQFF. CDR3 DNA: TGCGCCAGCAGGGTTGACAGCCGATACAATGAGCAGTTCTTC.

This clonotype showed up many times. V usage is TRBV13 and J usage is TRBJ2-7; perhaps TRBD2 as D (7 bases). This CDR3 contains 14 residues. Trimming pared 7 bases from V and 5 bases from J, leaving 18 bases between. Germline loops: CDR1 PRHDT, CDR2 FYEKMQ (reference sequence). The CDR3 nucleotides read TGTGCCAGCACCCTGGGGGGGGCGTTTAACGAGCAGTACTTC. It translates to CASTLGGAFNEQYF.

This clonotype has ten or more counts. The chain combines TRBV25-1 with TRBJ2-3; no clear D. Germline lookup yields CDR1 MGHDK and CDR2 SYGVNS. Trimming removed 2 bases at V and 4 bases at J, with 10 bases between. This CDR3 spans 14 amino acids. The CDR3 DNA sequence: TGTGCCAGCAGTGAACGGAAGGATGCAGATACGCAGTATTTT. Protein: CASSERKDADTQYF.

A note on this clonotype: A much more abundant neighbour one base away suggests this may be a read error. The rearrangement joins TRBV29-1 to TRBJ1-5; D remains unclear. V lost 5 bases and J 6 bases, leaving 14 bases between the germline ends. CDR3 length: 13 residues. Germline loops: CDR1 SQVTM, CDR2 ANQGSEA. The CDR3 DNA reads TGCAGCGTTCTCCGGAACTTAGGTCAGCCCCAGCATTTT. Amino acid sequence: CSVLRNLGQPQHF.

This clonotype has at least ten counts. This chain joins TRBV30 and TRBJ1-1; TRBD1 aligns across 8 bases. The CDR3 length is 14 residues. Germline V gene data show CDR1 as GTSNPN and CDR2 as SVGIG (reference sequence). V lost 2 bases and J lost 4; bases outside the gene matches: 6. CDR3 DNA: TGTGCCTGGAGTAAATACAGGGGGGGCACTGAAGCTTTCTTT. Amino acids: CAWSKYRGGTEAFF.

Many counts were recorded for this clonotype. The gene calls are TRBV20-1 and TRBJ2-5, with TRBD1 matching 7 bases. This CDR3 comprises 15 residues. Germline trimming cut 0 bases from V and 1 base from J; bases unmatched to any gene: 5. Germline V gene lookup returns CDR1 DFQATT and CDR2 SNEGSKA (reference sequence). CDR3 DNA sequence: TGCAGTGCTAGAGATAGGACAGGAACCCAAGAGACCCAGTACTTC. Protein: CSARDRTGTQETQYF.

This clonotype was found many times. The chain recombines TRBV12-3 or TRBV12-4 with TRBJ2-7; D is ambiguous. The V gene lost 6 bases and the J gene lost 2 bases, with 8 bases spanning the gap. The length of the CDR3 is 12 residues. CDR3 region: CASSLTTYEQYF. The CDR3 nucleotides are TGTGCCAGCAGCTTGACCACCTACGAGCAGTACTTC.

This clonotype was recorded many times. The chain joins TRBV20-1 to TRBJ2-3; perhaps D is TRBD1 or TRBD2 (5 bases each). CDR1 and CDR2 from the germline V gene are DFQATT and SNEGSKA (reference sequence). This CDR3 contains 14 residues. Trimming pared 4 bases from V and 3 bases from J, leaving 14 bases between. The CDR3 bases are TGCAGTGCTAAGTACGGGGCCCTGACAGATACGCAGTATTTT. Translated: CSAKYGALTDTQYF.

This clonotype was seen only a few times. This chain links TRBV7-2 with TRBJ2-7; 7 bases align to TRBD2. The CDR3 spans 16 residues. Trimming removed 2 bases from V and 0 bases from J; junction bases left unmatched: 7. Germline values: CDR1 SGHTA, CDR2 FQGNSA. CDR3 residues: CASSLSAGDYSYEQYF. The CDR3 region has the DNA TGTGCCAGCAGCTTATCTGCGGGGGATTACTCCTACGAGCAGTACTTC. Looking up the rest from reference TRBV7-2 and TRBJ2-7 gives the full variable domain: GAGVSQSPSNKVTEKGKDVELRCDPISGHTALYWYRQSLGQGLEFLIYFQGNSAPDKSGLPSDRFSAERTGGSVSTLTIQRTQQEDSAVYLCASSLSAGDYSYEQYFGPGTRLTVT.

This clonotype was picked up many times. The J gene is TRBJ2-7, the V gene TRBV9; D ambiguous. The CDR3 is made up of 14 amino acids. The V end lost 0 bases, the J end lost 3 bases, and 10 bases lay between the germline ends. CDR1 SGDLS and CDR2 YYNGEE come from the germline V gene. CDR3 amino acids: CASSVGGGGYEQYF. CDR3 in DNA: TGTGCCAGCAGCGTAGGAGGTGGTGGCTACGAGCAGTACTTC.